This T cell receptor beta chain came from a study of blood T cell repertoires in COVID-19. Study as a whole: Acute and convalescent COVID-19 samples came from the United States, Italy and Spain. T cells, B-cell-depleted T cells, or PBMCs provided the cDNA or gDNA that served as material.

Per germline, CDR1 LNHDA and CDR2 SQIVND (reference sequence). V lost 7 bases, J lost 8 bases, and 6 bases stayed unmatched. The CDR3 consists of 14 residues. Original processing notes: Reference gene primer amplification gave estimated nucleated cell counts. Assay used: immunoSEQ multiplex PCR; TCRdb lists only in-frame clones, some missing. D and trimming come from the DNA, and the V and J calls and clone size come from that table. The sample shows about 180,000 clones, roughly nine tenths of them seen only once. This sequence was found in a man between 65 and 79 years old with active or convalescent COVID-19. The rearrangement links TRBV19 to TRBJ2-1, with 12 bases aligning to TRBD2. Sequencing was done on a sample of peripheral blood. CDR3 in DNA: TGTGCCAGTAAACTAGCGGGGGGAGGCGATGAGCAGTTCTTC. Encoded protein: CASKLAGGGDEQFF.